These 5 T cell receptor beta chains came from one sample sequenced in a study of control samples from healthy donors and cancer patients (dated by TCRdb to 2020 to 2022). Library prep was done by the immunoSEQ multiplex PCR assay. TCRdb stores this immuneACCESS table with in-frame sequences only. Part of the clones is absent; in the studies checked, under half of the shortfall reflects unresolved V genes, and no reason is known for the rest. For this sample the table gives 100,000 to 150,000 clones, of which roughly 87% were detected only once. The top ten clonotypes cover around 2% of the sample. Sequenced input: blood. The receptor source for this set is a man between 18 and 29 years old in good health.

V is TRBV24-1 and J is TRBJ2-1; possible D gene TRBD2, 5 bases. V was shortened by 1 base and J by 5 bases, with 11 bases between the two germline ends. The CDR3 is 15 residues long. The germline CDR1 and CDR2 sequences are KGHDR and SFDVKD. CDR3: CATSDFNGNHNEQFF. CDR3 DNA: TGTGCCACCAGTGATTTTAACGGGAATCACAATGAGCAGTTCTTC.

V is TRBV19 and J is TRBJ1-1; TRBD1 agrees at 8 bases. Per germline, CDR1 LNHDA and CDR2 SQIVND (reference sequence). The CDR3 sequence is 17 residues long. J gave up 1 base and V 5 bases, and 12 bases lay outside the gene matches. The CDR3 bases are TGTGCCAGTAGTCCCCCTCTGAAGGACAGGGAGAACACTGAAGCTTTCTTT. Protein product: CASSPPLKDRENTEAFF.

The chain employs TRBV13 and TRBJ2-4; D gene unclear. From germline, CDR1 is PRHDT and CDR2 FYEKMQ (reference sequence). The V gene lost 0 bases and the J gene lost 7 bases, with 13 bases spanning the gap. CDR3 length: 15 residues. The CDR3 bases are TGTGCCAGCAGCTTAGGTCGAGAAACAGTCAACATTCAGTACTTC. This sequence encodes CASSLGRETVNIQYF.

V gene TRBV6-5 combines with J gene TRBJ2-1; 10 bases agree with TRBD2. Germline lookup yields CDR1 MNHEY and CDR2 SVGAGI. CDR3 length: 14 amino acids. V lost 2 bases and J lost 10; bases outside the gene matches: 5. Written as DNA, the CDR3 is TGTGCCAGCAGTTACGGGACTAGCGATCGGGAGCAGTTCTTC. This gives the protein CASSYGTSDREQFF.

The V gene is TRBV5-1, the J gene TRBJ2-1; 13 nucleotides align to TRBD2. Germline loops: CDR1 SGHRS, CDR2 YFSETQ. V shed 0 bases, J shed 7 bases, and the junction held 4 bases outside the gene matches. The CDR3 is 16 residues long. The CDR3 DNA reads TGCGCCAGCAGCTTGGCCAGACTAGCGGGAGGAAATGAGCAGTTCTTC. Its translation is CASSLARLAGGNEQFF.